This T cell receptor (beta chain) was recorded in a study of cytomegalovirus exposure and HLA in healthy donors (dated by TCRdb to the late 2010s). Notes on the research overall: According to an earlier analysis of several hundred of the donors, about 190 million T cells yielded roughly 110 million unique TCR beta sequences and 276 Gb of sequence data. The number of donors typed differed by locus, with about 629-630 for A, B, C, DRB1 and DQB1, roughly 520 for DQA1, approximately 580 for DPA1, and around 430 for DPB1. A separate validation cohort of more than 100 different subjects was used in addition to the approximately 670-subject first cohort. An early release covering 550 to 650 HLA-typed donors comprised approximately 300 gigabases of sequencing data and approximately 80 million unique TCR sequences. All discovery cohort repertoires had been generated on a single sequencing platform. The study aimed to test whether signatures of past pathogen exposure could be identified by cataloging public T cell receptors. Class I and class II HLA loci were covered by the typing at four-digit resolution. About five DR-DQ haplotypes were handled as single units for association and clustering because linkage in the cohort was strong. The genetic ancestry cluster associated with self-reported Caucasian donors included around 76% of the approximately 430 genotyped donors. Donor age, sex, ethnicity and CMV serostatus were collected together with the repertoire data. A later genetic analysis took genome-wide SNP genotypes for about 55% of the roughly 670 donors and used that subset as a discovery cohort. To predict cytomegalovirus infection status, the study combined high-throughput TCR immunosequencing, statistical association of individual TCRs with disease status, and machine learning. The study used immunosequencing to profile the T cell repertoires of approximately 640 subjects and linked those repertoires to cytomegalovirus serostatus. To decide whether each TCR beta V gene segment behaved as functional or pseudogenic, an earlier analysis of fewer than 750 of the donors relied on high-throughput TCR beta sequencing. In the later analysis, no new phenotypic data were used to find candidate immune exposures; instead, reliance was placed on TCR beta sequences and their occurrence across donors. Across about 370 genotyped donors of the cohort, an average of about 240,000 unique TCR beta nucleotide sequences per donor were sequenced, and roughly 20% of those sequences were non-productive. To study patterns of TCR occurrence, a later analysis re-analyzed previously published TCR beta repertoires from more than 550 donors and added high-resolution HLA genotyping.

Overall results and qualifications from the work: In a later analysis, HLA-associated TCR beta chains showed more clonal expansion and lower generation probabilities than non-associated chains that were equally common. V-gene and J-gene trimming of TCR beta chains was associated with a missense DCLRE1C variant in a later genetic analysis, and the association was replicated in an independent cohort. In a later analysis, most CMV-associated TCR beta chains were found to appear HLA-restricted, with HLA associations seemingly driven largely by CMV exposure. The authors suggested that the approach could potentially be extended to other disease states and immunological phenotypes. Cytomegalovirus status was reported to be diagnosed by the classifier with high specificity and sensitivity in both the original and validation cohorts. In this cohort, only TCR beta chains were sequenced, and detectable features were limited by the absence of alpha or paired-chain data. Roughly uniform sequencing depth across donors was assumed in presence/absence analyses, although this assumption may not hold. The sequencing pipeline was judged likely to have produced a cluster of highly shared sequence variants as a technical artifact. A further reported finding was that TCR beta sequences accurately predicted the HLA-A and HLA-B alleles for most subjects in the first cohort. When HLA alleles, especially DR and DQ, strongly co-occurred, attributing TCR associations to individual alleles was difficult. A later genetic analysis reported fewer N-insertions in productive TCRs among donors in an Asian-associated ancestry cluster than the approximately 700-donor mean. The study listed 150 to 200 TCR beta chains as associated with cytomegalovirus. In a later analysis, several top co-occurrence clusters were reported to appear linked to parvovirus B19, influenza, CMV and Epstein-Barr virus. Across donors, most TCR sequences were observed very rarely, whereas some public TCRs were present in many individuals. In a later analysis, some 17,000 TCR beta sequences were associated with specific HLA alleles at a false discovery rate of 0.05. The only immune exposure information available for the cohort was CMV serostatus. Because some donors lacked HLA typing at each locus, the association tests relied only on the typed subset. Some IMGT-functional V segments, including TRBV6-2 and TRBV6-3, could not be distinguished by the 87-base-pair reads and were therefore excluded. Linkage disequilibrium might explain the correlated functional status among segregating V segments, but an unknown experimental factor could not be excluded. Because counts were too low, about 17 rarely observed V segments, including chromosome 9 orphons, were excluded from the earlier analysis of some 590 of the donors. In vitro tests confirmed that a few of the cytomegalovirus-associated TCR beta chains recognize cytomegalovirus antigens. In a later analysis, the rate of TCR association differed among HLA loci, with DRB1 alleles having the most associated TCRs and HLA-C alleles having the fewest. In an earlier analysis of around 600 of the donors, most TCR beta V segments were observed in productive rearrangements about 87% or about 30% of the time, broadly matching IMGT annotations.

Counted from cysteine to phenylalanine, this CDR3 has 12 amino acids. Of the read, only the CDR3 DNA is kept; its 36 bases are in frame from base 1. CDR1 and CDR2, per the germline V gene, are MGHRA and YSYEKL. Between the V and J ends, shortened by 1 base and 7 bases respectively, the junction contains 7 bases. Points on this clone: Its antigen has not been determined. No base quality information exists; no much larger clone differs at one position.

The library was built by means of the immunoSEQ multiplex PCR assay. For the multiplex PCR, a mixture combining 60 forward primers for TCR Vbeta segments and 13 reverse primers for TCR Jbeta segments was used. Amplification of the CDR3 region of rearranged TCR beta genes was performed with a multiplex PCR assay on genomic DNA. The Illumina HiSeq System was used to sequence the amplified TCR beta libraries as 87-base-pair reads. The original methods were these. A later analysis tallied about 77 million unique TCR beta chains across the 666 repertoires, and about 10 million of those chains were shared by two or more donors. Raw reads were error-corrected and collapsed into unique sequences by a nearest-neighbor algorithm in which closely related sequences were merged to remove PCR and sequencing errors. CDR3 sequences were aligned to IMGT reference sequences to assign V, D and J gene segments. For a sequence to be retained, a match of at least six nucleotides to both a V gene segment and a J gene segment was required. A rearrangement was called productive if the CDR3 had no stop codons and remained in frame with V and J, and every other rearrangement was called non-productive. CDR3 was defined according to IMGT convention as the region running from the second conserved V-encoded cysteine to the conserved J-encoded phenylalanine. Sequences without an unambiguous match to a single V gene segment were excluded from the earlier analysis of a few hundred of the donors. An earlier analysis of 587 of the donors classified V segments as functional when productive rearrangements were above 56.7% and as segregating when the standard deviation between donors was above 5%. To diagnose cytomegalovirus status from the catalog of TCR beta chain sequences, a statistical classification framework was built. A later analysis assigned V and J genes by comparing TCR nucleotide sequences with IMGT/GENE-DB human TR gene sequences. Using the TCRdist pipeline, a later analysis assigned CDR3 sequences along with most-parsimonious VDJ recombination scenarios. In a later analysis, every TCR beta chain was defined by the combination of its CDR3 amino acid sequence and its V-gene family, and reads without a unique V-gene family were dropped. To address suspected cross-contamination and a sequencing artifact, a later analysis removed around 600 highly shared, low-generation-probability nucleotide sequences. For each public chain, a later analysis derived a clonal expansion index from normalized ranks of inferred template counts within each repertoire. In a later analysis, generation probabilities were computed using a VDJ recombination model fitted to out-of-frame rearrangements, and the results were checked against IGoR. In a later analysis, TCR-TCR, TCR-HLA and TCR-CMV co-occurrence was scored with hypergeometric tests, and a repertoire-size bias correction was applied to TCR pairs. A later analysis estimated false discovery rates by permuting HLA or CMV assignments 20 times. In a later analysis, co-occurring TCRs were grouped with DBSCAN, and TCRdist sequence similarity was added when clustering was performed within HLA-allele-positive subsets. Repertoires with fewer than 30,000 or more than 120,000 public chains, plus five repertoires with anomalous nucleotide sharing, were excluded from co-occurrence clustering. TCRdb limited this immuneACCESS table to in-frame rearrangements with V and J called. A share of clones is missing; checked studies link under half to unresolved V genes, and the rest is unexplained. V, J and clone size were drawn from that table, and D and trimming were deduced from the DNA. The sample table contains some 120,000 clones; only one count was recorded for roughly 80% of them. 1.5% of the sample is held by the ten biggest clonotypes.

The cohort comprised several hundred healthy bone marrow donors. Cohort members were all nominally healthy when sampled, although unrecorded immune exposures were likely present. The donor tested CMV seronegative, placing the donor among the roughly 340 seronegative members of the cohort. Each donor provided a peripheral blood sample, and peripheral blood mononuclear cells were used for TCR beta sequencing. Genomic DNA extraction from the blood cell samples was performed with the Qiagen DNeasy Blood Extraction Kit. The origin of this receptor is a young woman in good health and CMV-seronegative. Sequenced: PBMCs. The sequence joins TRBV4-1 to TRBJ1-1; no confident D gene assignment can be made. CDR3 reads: CASSQGGGEAFF. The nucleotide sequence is TGCGCCAGCAGCCAAGGAGGCGGTGAAGCTTTCTTT.